This T cell receptor (beta chain) derives from a study of metastatic and nonmetastatic thyroid tumors. This clone was detected only a few times. TCRdb ran MiXCR on the PCR reads. The sample contains 50,000 to 65,000 clones, under 5% of which appear only once. CDR1 and CDR2 from the germline V gene are MNHEY and SVGEGT. This CDR3 is 12 amino acids long. V was clipped by 6 bases and J by 4 bases, with 8 bases between them. There were no patients who had received any treatment before thyroid surgery. The clonotype was recovered from a female donor with papillary thyroid cancer or a benign thyroid nodule (not recorded which). Some clones in this sample may be carry-over from other donors' samples. The specimen was blood. V usage is TRBV6-2 or TRBV6-3 and J usage is TRBJ2-3; no clear D. CDR3 in amino acids: CASSPVADTQYF. CDR3 in DNA: TGTGCCAGCAGCCCCGTTGCAGATACGCAGTATTTT.